Presented here are 32 T cell receptor beta chains from one specimen sequenced in a study of blood T cell repertoires in COVID-19. Produced via immunoSEQ multiplex PCR; TCRdb's table is partial and in-frame only. The sample holds some 30,000 clones; over 75% are singletons and the top ten take under 8%. Sequencing used peripheral blood. These receptors came from a man in his fifties or sixties with active COVID-19.

This clone was observed a handful of times. The J gene is TRBJ2-1, the V gene TRBV28, with D possibly matching TRBD2 (5 bases). V gave up 1 base and J gave up 6 bases, with 25 bases separating them. Germline loops: CDR1 MDHEN, CDR2 SYDVKM. The CDR3 loop spans 19 amino acids. The CDR3 DNA sequence: TGTGCCAGCAGTTTATCTACCCGTGCCCGAGGCGGGCGGCGCAATGAGCAGTTCTTC. As protein: CASSLSTRARGGRRNEQFF.

This clone was seen once. The chain carries TRBV7-8 and TRBJ1-5; perhaps TRBD1 as D (6 bases). Germline assignment: CDR1 SGHVS and CDR2 FQNEAQ. V lost 6 bases and J lost 7, with 19 bases in between. The CDR3 is 15 residues long. The DNA of the CDR3 is TGTGCCAGCAGACTAGCGGACAGAACCGACCAGCCCCAGCATTTT. This translates into CASRLADRTDQPQHF.

The V gene is TRBV2, the J gene TRBJ2-3; the match to TRBD1 covers 8 bases. The length of the CDR3 is 17 residues. CDR1 and CDR2 from the germline V gene are SNHLY and FYNNEI. Unmatched junction bases numbered 14, after V lost 7 bases and J lost 2 bases. CDR3 loop: CASTPRGPTYFTDTQYF. CDR3 DNA: TGTGCCAGCACCCCCAGGGGGCCTACTTACTTCACAGATACGCAGTATTTT. The whole variable domain, filled in from reference TRBV2 and TRBJ2-3, reads EPEVTQTPSHQVTQMGQEVILRCVPISNHLYFYWYRQILGQKVEFLVSFYNNEISEKSEIFDDQFSVERPDGSNFTLKIRSTKLEDSAMYFCASTPRGPTYFTDTQYFGPGTRLTVL.

This rearrangement joins TRBV29-1 to TRBJ2-3; D is unclear. Trimming removed 3 bases at V and 4 bases at J, with 14 bases between. The CDR3 length is 14 residues. Germline V lookup: CDR1 SQVTM, CDR2 ANQGSEA. The CDR3 loop is CSVDSQVGADTQYF. CDR3 DNA: TGCAGCGTTGACTCGCAGGTGGGCGCAGATACGCAGTATTTT.

On this clone: An end of the junction differs from the germline gene, which may be a read error. The J gene is TRBJ2-3, the V gene TRBV28, with D possibly matching TRBD2 (6 bases). Per the germline V gene, CDR1 is MDHEN and CDR2 is SYDVKM. The CDR3 loop spans 11 amino acids. In nucleotides, the CDR3 is TGTGCCAGCAGTTTGGGTCGCGGGACTCATTTT. This encodes CASSLGRGTHF.

The chain joins TRBV6-6 to TRBJ2-2, with TRBD1 as a possible D gene (5 bases). In germline, CDR1 is MNHNY, CDR2 SVGAGI (reference sequence). CDR3 length: 13 residues. V was cut by 6 bases and J by 5 bases, with 10 bases left in between. The DNA for the CDR3 is TGTGCCAGCAGAACCCAGGGAACCGGGGAGCTGTTTTTT. Its translation: CASRTQGTGELFF.

The V gene is TRBV11-2, the J gene TRBJ2-1, with 8 bases lining up with TRBD2. The germline V gene has CDR1 SGHAT and CDR2 FQNNGV. With 1 base clipped from V and 7 bases from J, the junction kept 12 bases outside the gene matches. This CDR3 region has 17 residues. For the CDR3, the DNA is TGTGCCAGCAGCTTAGGTGGAGCGGGAGAGTTCAGTAATGAGCAGTTCTTC. As protein: CASSLGGAGEFSNEQFF.

This clone occurred once. This chain links TRBV7-9 with TRBJ2-2; a weak D match, TRBD2 (6 bases). The CDR3 runs to 17 residues. V shed 0 bases and J shed 0 bases, with 11 bases lying between them. CDR1 and CDR2 from the germline V gene are SEHNR and FQNEAQ (reference sequence). CDR3 nucleotides: TGTGCCAGCAGCTTAGCGCGCGGAGGGCCGAACACCGGGGAGCTGTTTTTT. The encoded protein is CASSLARGGPNTGELFF.

The V gene is TRBV30, the J gene TRBJ2-3; 9 nucleotides line up with TRBD2. The ends lost 8 bases at V and 0 bases at J; junction bases unmatched: 18. There are 18 residues in the CDR3. The V gene's germline CDR1 is GTSNPN and CDR2 SVGIG (reference sequence). The CDR3 DNA is TGTGCCCGAAGAGGATCCCTAATAGCGGGGGTTAGCACAGATACGCAGTATTTT. It encodes CARRGSLIAGVSTDTQYF.

The chain joins TRBV7-2 to TRBJ2-5; 10 nucleotides line up with TRBD2. This CDR3 has 18 residues. J lost 1 base, V lost 5 bases, and 13 bases had no gene match. Per the germline V gene, CDR1 is SGHTA and CDR2 is FQGNSA. The DNA for the CDR3 is TGTGCCAGCAGCCACCTTAGAATTAGCGGGAGGCTCCAAGAGACCCAGTACTTC. Translating gives CASSHLRISGRLQETQYF. Using reference TRBV7-2 and TRBJ2-5 for the parts outside the CDR3, the full variable domain is GAGVSQSPSNKVTEKGKDVELRCDPISGHTALYWYRQSLGQGLEFLIYFQGNSAPDKSGLPSDRFSAERTGGSVSTLTIQRTQQEDSAVYLCASSHLRISGRLQETQYFGPGTRLLVL.

V gene TRBV11-3 combines with J gene TRBJ2-1, with D maybe TRBD1 (6 bases). Germline assignment: CDR1 SGHNT and CDR2 YENEEA. The CDR3 spans 15 residues. Trimming took off 5 bases at V and 1 base at J, with 12 bases between the two ends. CDR3 nucleotides: TGTGCCAGCAGCCCTATAGGGGGATCCTACAATGAGCAGTTCTTC. As protein: CASSPIGGSYNEQFF. The full variable domain, with the rest looked up from reference TRBV11-3 and TRBJ2-1, is EAGVVQSPRYKIIEKKQPVAFWCNPISGHNTLYWYLQNLGQGPELLIRYENEEAVDDSQLPKDRFSAERLKGVDSTLKIQPAELGDSAVYLCASSPIGGSYNEQFFGPGTRLTVL.

The chain recombines TRBV30 with TRBJ2-1; 8 bases align to TRBD2. Germline CDR1 is GTSNPN and CDR2 is SVGIG (reference sequence). The CDR3 spans 15 residues. V lost 0 bases and J lost 7; bases outside the gene matches: 8. CDR3 sequence reads: CAWSVSREELNEQFF. Here the CDR3 DNA reads TGTGCCTGGAGTGTCTCGCGGGAGGAGTTAAATGAGCAGTTCTTC.

The chain couples TRBV5-1 to TRBJ2-7, with a weak D call TRBD1 (8 bases). The CDR3 runs 15 residues. Germline CDR1 SGHRS, CDR2 YFSETQ. Trimming took off 4 bases at V and 2 bases at J, with 16 bases between the two ends. CDR3 protein: CASSAYRGGPYEQYF. The CDR3 nucleotides read TGCGCCAGCAGCGCCTACAGGGGGGGACCCTACGAGCAGTACTTC. Based on the CDR3 plus reference TRBV5-1 and TRBJ2-7, the full variable domain is KAGVTQTPRYLIKTRGQQVTLSCSPISGHRSVSWYQQTPGQGLQFLFEYFSETQRNKGNFPGRFSGRQFSNSRSEMNVSTLELGDSALYLCASSAYRGGPYEQYFGPGTRLTVT.

The CDR3 reads CSAPVDTQYF. In DNA, the CDR3 is TGCAGCGCCCCTGTAGATACGCAGTATTTT. J is TRBJ2-3 and V is TRBV29-1, with D unclear. The CDR3 runs to 10 residues. From germline, CDR1 is SQVTM and CDR2 ANQGSEA. The V and J ends lost 7 bases and 5 bases respectively, with 7 bases between them.

This sequence joins TRBV28 and TRBJ2-5; 10 nucleotides match TRBD2. CDR3 length: 16 amino acids. The ends lost 6 bases at V and 0 bases at J; junction bases unmatched: 7. CDR1 and CDR2 from the germline V gene are MDHEN and SYDVKM. The CDR3 DNA reads TGTGCCAGCAGCATAAGCGGGAGGGGGTACCAAGAGACCCAGTACTTC. This sequence encodes CASSISGRGYQETQYF. Supplemented by reference TRBV28 and TRBJ2-5, the full variable domain reads DVKVTQSSRYLVKRTGEKVFLECVQDMDHENMFWYRQDPGLGLRLIYFSYDVKMKEKGDIPEGYSVSREKKERFSLILESASTNQTSMYLCASSISGRGYQETQYFGPGTRLLVL.

The chain has TRBV24-1 and TRBJ2-5; 12 bases agree with TRBD2. Germline trimming cut 4 bases from V and 1 base from J; bases unmatched to any gene: 9. The CDR3 is made up of 18 amino acids. From germline, CDR1 is KGHDR and CDR2 SFDVKD. The CDR3 protein is CATSEPRLAGESQETQYF. CDR3 DNA: TGTGCCACCAGTGAACCGAGACTAGCGGGAGAGTCCCAAGAGACCCAGTACTTC.

J is TRBJ2-5 and V is TRBV2; D is perhaps TRBD2 (5 bases). V was clipped by 7 bases and J by 0 bases, with 12 bases between them. The CDR3 runs to 14 residues. Germline CDR1 and CDR2: SNHLY and FYNNEI. This CDR3 reads CASTEGQYQETQYF. Here the CDR3 DNA reads TGTGCCAGCACCGAGGGCCAGTACCAAGAGACCCAGTACTTC.

The gene calls are TRBV7-2 and TRBJ2-5; D unclear. The CDR3 extends over 12 amino acids. CDR1 SGHTA and CDR2 FQGNSA come from the germline V gene. Trimming pared 0 bases from V and 5 bases from J, leaving 4 bases between. The CDR3 nucleotides read TGTGCCAGCAGCTTAGCGCGCGAGACCCAGTACTTC. Its translation: CASSLARETQYF. Full variable domain (missing parts from reference TRBV7-2 and TRBJ2-5): GAGVSQSPSNKVTEKGKDVELRCDPISGHTALYWYRQSLGQGLEFLIYFQGNSAPDKSGLPSDRFSAERTGGSVSTLTIQRTQQEDSAVYLCASSLARETQYFGPGTRLLVL.

The chain combines TRBV7-8 with TRBJ2-7; weak D call: TRBD1 (6 bases). The CDR3 runs to 15 residues. The germline gives CDR1 SGHVS, CDR2 FQNEAQ. The V end was cut by 5 bases, the J end by 4 bases, with 18 bases between. Here the CDR3 DNA reads TGTGCCAGCAGCCTTAAACAGGGAGATACGTACGAGCAGTACTTC. This codes for CASSLKQGDTYEQYF.

This clone was seen only once. The genes are TRBV7-3 and TRBJ1-2, with 8 bases aligning to TRBD1. Germline values: CDR1 SGHTA, CDR2 FQGTGA. V lost 2 bases and J lost 0; bases outside the gene matches: 8. This CDR3 region has 17 residues. CDR3 region: CASSLFGGQATNYGYTF. The CDR3, as DNA: TGTGCCAGCAGCTTATTTGGGGGACAGGCGACTAACTATGGCTACACCTTC. The variable domain in full, completed from reference TRBV7-3 and TRBJ1-2, reads GAGVSQTPSNKVTEKGKYVELRCDPISGHTALYWYRQSLGQGPEFLIYFQGTGAADDSGLPNDRFFAVRPEGSVSTLKIQRTERGDSAVYLCASSLFGGQATNYGYTFGSGTRLTVV.

V gene TRBV7-8 combines with J gene TRBJ2-5, with no clear D. Trimming took off 5 bases at V and 4 bases at J, with 8 bases between the two ends. The length of the CDR3 is 12 residues. CDR1 and CDR2 from the germline V gene are SGHVS and FQNEAQ. The CDR3 nucleotides read TGTGCCAGCAGCCGGGCCTTAGAGACCCAGTACTTC. This gives the protein CASSRALETQYF.

The chain is built from TRBV6-5 and TRBJ2-7; weak D call: TRBD2 (6 bases). The CDR3 has 14 residues. V lost 2 bases and J 2 bases, leaving 10 bases between the germline ends. Germline V lookup: CDR1 MNHEY, CDR2 SVGAGI. The DNA of the CDR3 is TGTGCCAGCAGTTACGGGACTCCACCCTACGAGCAGTACTTC. Encoded protein: CASSYGTPPYEQYF.

The chain joins TRBV28 to TRBJ2-7, with 10 bases lining up with TRBD1. The CDR3 loop spans 17 amino acids. J was trimmed by 4 bases and V by 5 bases; bases with no gene match: 14. The germline V gene encodes CDR1 MDHEN and CDR2 SYDVKM. CDR3: CASSLSHLPGQGYEQYF. CDR3 DNA sequence: TGTGCCAGCAGTCTATCACATTTACCGGGACAGGGGTACGAGCAGTACTTC.

The chain has TRBV5-1 and TRBJ1-1; 9 nucleotides match TRBD1. V dropped 3 bases and J dropped 5; count of bases not matched to a gene: 5. The CDR3 totals 14 residues. The germline V gene encodes CDR1 SGHRS and CDR2 YFSETQ. The chain's CDR3 is CASSSQGAVTEAFF. The CDR3 nucleotides are TGCGCCAGCAGCTCACAGGGGGCGGTTACTGAAGCTTTCTTT.

The chain combines TRBV11-3 with TRBJ2-1; 7 bases align to TRBD1. Germline assignment: CDR1 SGHNT and CDR2 YENEEA. This CDR3 is built from 14 residues. J lost 4 bases, V lost 5 bases, and 5 bases had no gene match. CDR3 DNA sequence: TGTGCCAGCAGCCCCCAGACAGGGTACAATGAGCAGTTCTTC. This gives the protein CASSPQTGYNEQFF.

This clone appeared a few times. The J gene is TRBJ2-7, the V gene TRBV10-3; TRBD2 aligns across 7 bases. The CDR3 is 15 amino acids. The germline V gene encodes CDR1 ENHRY and CDR2 SYGVKD. With 0 bases clipped from V and 7 bases from J, the junction kept 9 bases outside the gene matches. The CDR3 reads CAISESWRERKEQYF. CDR3 DNA sequence: TGTGCCATCAGTGAGTCATGGCGGGAGAGGAAAGAGCAGTACTTC.

The chain uses TRBV6-1 and TRBJ1-2; TRBD1 might be the D (5 bases). Trimming stripped 1 base from V and 4 bases from J, with 13 bases between. Germline V gene sequence: CDR1 MNHNS, CDR2 SASEGT. The CDR3 runs 15 residues. DNA for the CDR3: TGTGCCAGCAGTGAAGGAGACAGCCGAATCTATGGCTACACCTTC. Protein product: CASSEGDSRIYGYTF.

The chain links TRBV16 to TRBJ2-2; D perhaps matches TRBD2 (6 bases). This CDR3 has 16 residues. Germline V CDR1 and CDR2: KGHSY, FQNENV. Trimming took off 0 bases at V and 7 bases at J, with 15 bases between the two ends. The CDR3 DNA reads TGTGCCAGCAGCCAATCAGGAGGGAGACTAGACGGGGAGCTGTTTTTT. Translating it yields CASSQSGGRLDGELFF.

V usage is TRBV19 and J usage is TRBJ2-1; D is possibly TRBD2 (5 bases). V lost 3 bases to trimming and J lost 5 bases, with 11 bases between them. The CDR3 runs 14 residues. Germline CDR1 is LNHDA and CDR2 is SQIVND (reference sequence). The CDR3 nucleotides read TGTGCCAGTAGTATGGACTCTTGGGACAATGAGCAGTTCTTC. Translation: CASSMDSWDNEQFF.

The chain recombines TRBV6-1 with TRBJ1-2, with 8 bases identical to TRBD1. Trimming cost V 2 bases and J 11 bases; bases outside gene matches: 13. The CDR3 loop spans 15 amino acids. CDR1 and CDR2 (germline): MNHNS, SASEGT. CDR3 sequence reads: CASSEPPGGPSSYTF. CDR3 in DNA: TGTGCCAGCAGTGAACCCCCAGGGGGCCCTTCCAGTTACACCTTC.

CDR3 bases: TGTGCCAGCAGCCTCCGGGACTTGTACTTCTTC. Amino acid sequence: CASSLRDLYFF. V is TRBV3-1 (or the pseudogene TRBV3-2) and J is TRBJ2-1; weak D call: TRBD2 (6 bases). V lost 4 bases to trimming and J lost 16 bases, with 14 bases between them. This CDR3 contains 11 residues. Germline CDR1 LGHDT, CDR2 YNNKEL (reference sequence).

This clone has more than one count but fewer than ten. The chain combines TRBV6-4 with TRBJ2-3, with a possible D match to TRBD2 (5 bases). Germline CDR1 MRHNA, CDR2 SNTAGT. This CDR3 is built from 15 residues. Trimming pared 6 bases from V and 1 base from J, leaving 14 bases between. The CDR3 protein is CASSPEAEGTDTQYF. The DNA for the CDR3 is TGTGCCAGCAGCCCAGAAGCGGAAGGCACAGATACGCAGTATTTT.